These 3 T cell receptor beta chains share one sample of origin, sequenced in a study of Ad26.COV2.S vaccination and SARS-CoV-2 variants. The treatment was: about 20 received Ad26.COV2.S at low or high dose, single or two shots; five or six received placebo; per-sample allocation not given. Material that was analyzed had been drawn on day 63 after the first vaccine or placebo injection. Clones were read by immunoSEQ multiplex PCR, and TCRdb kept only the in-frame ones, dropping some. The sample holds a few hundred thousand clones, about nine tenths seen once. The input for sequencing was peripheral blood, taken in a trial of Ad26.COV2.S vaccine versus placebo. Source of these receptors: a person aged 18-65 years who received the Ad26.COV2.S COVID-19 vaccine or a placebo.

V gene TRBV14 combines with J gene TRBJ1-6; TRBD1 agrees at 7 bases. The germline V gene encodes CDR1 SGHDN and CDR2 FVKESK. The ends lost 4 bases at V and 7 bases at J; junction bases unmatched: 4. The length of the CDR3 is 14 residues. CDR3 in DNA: TGTGCCAGCAGCCCCCGGGACAGAAATTCACCCCTCCACTTT. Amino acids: CASSPRDRNSPLHF.

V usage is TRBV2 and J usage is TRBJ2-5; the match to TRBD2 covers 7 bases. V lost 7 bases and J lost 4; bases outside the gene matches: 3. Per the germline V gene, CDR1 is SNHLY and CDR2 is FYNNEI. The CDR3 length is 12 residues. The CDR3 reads CASTSGGETQYF. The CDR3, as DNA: TGTGCCAGCACTTCGGGAGGAGAGACCCAGTACTTC. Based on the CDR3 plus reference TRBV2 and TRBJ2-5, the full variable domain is EPEVTQTPSHQVTQMGQEVILRCVPISNHLYFYWYRQILGQKVEFLVSFYNNEISEKSEIFDDQFSVERPDGSNFTLKIRSTKLEDSAMYFCASTSGGETQYFGPGTRLLVL.

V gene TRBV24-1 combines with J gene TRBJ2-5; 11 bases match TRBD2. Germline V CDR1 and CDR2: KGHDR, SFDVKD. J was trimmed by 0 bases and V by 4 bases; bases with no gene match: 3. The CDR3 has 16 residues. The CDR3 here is CATSDRLAGNQETQYF. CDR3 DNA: TGTGCCACCAGTGACCGACTAGCGGGGAACCAAGAGACCCAGTACTTC.